This is a list of T cell receptor beta chains from one sample in a study of a mutant IDH1 vaccine in newly diagnosed glioma. Their antigens remain unidentified. Using immunoSEQ multiplex PCR, the repertoire was profiled, and TCRdb retains in-frame clones only, with some absent. The sample includes tens of thousands of clones, around 87% of them seen just once. This specimen was PBMCs, taken from a glioma patient whose treatment included an IDH1 peptide vaccine. These receptors came from a man aged 25-45 years with glioma. CDR3s include the opening cysteine and the closing phenylalanine or tryptophan. A D gene is named only where the DNA matches it firmly. Clone size is given for some rows only: seen once, a few or many times, or a class if the clone is expanded.

clone size	V gene	J gene	D gene	CDR3 length	CDR3 DNA	CDR3 protein
.	TRBV4-3	TRBJ1-2	.	15	TGCGCCAGCAGCCAAGTAGACGGTAGGGCGGGTGGCTACACCTTC	CASSQVDGRAGGYTF
.	TRBV27	TRBJ2-5	.	13	TGTGCCAGCAGTTTCGGTGGGGGACCGGCGCAGTACTTC	CASSFGGGPAQYF
.	TRBV5-4	TRBJ1-2	TRBD1	14	TGTGCCAGCAGGACCGGGACAGGGGGCTATGGCTACACCTTC	CASRTGTGGYGYTF
.	TRBV27	TRBJ2-7	.	15	TGTGCCAGCAGTTTATCCTTCGGCCCAGCCTACGAGCAGTACTTC	CASSLSFGPAYEQYF
.	TRBV2	TRBJ2-7	.	16	TGTGCCAGCAGTGTAGCCCGGGCCCGGAGTAGCTACGAGCAGTACTTC	CASSVARARSSYEQYF
.	TRBV5-4	TRBJ2-1	TRBD2	15	TGTGCCAGCAGCCTCCCGGGACTAGCGCCCAATGAGCAGTTCTTC	CASSLPGLAPNEQFF
.	TRBV4-3	TRBJ2-2	.	15	TGCGCCAGCAGCCAAGATACAGAAAACACCGGGGAGCTGTTTTTT	CASSQDTENTGELFF
.	TRBV9	TRBJ2-7	.	16	TGTGCCAGCAGTGATGACCCCCAAGCTAACTCCTACGAGCAGTACTTC	CASSDDPQANSYEQYF
.	TRBV7-2	TRBJ2-2	TRBD2	16	TGTGCCAGCAGCCAAGCGACTAGCGGGGGGACCGGGGAGCTGTTTTTT	CASSQATSGGTGELFF
.	TRBV20-1	TRBJ1-4	.	11	TGCAGTGCTAGAGTGGAAGGAAAACTGTTTTTT	CSARVEGKLFF
.	TRBV4-3	TRBJ1-6	.	15	TGCGCCAGCAGCCAAACACAGGGTCGTAATTCACCCCTCCACTTT	CASSQTQGRNSPLHF
.	TRBV6-5	TRBJ1-5	.	15	TGTGCCAGCCGGGGGGTTTCCTGGGGGGATCAGCCCCAGCATTTT	CASRGVSWGDQPQHF
.	TRBV5-1	TRBJ1-1	.	14	TGCGCCAGCAGCTCGCTAGTGGAGAACACTGAAGCTTTCTTT	CASSSLVENTEAFF
.	TRBV10-3	TRBJ1-3	.	14	TGTGCCATCACGTCGCCCCCGACTGGAAACACCATATATTTT	CAITSPPTGNTIYF
.	TRBV5-4	TRBJ1-2	TRBD1	13	TGTGCCAGTACAAAGACAGGGTACTATGGCTACACCTTC	CASTKTGYYGYTF
.	TRBV29-1	TRBJ1-2	TRBD1	13	TGCAGCGTTACAGGGGGGAGTCGCTATGGCTACACCTTC	CSVTGGSRYGYTF
.	TRBV13	TRBJ2-7	TRBD1	14	TGTGCCAGCAGCTCGACAGGGGAATCCTACGAGCAGTACTTC	CASSSTGESYEQYF
.	TRBV5-4	TRBJ2-2	.	13	TGTGCCACTCGACAGATGGGCACCGGGGAGCTGTTTTTT	CATRQMGTGELFF
.	TRBV30	TRBJ1-3	.	14	TGTGCCTGGGAACAGGGTCTTGCCGGAAACACCATATATTTT	CAWEQGLAGNTIYF
.	TRBV27	TRBJ2-7	.	16	TGTGCCAGCAGCCATTCAGTGGGTTCCAGATCCTACGAGCAGTACTTC	CASSHSVGSRSYEQYF
once	TRBV7-8	TRBJ1-1	.	15	TGTGCCAGCAGCTTATCGCAGCACATGAACACTGAAGCTTTCTTT	CASSLSQHMNTEAFF
.	TRBV28	TRBJ2-5	TRBD1	16	TGTGCCAGCAGTTCCCGTTCGACAGGGGAAGGCGAGACCCAGTACTTC	CASSSRSTGEGETQYF
.	TRBV5-1	TRBJ2-3	.	14	TGCGCCAGCACCGAAGGGGGGCTCACAGATACGCAGTATTTT	CASTEGGLTDTQYF
few	TRBV5-1	TRBJ2-7	.	16	TGCGCCAGCAGCTTGGGACCTATGCAGGGTAGGTCCGAGCAGTACTTC	CASSLGPMQGRSEQYF
.	TRBV6-6	TRBJ1-6	.	16	TGTGCCAGCACGAGAAGGGGCAGCTCCTATAATTCACCCCTCCACTTT	CASTRRGSSYNSPLHF
.	TRBV7-6	TRBJ1-5	TRBD1	15	TGTGCCAGCAGCGTGACAGGGGGCGCGGGGCAGCCCCAGCATTTT	CASSVTGGAGQPQHF
.	TRBV6-1	TRBJ2-5	TRBD2	13	TGTGCCACCAGGACTAGCGGGAGCGAGACCCAGTACTTC	CATRTSGSETQYF
.	TRBV7-9	TRBJ1-2	TRBD1	15	TGTGCCAGCAGCTTAGGGGACAGCCTAACAGATGGCTACACCTTC	CASSLGDSLTDGYTF
.	TRBV29-1	TRBJ2-5	TRBD2	16	TGCAGCGTTGTGATACTCCTAGCGGGGAGACAAGAGACCCAGTACTTC	CSVVILLAGRQETQYF
once	TRBV30	TRBJ1-2	.	12	TGTGCCTGGGCGCTCAATAACTATGGCTACACCTTC	CAWALNNYGYTF
few	TRBV5-1	TRBJ2-5	.	15	TGCGCCAGCAGCCCAGGGGAGGGGTCGAGGAAGACCCAGTACTTC	CASSPGEGSRKTQYF
.	TRBV10-2	TRBJ2-7	.	13	TGCGCCAGAGTTCACGAGCACCCCTACGAGCAGTACTTC	CARVHEHPYEQYF
.	TRBV19	TRBJ1-2	TRBD1	16	TGTGCCAGTAGTTCAGCGGGACAGGGTGGCGACTATGGCTACACCTTC	CASSSAGQGGDYGYTF
once	TRBV5-4	TRBJ1-3	.	14	TGTGCCAGCAGCTTGCAACAATCTGGAAACACCATATATTTT	CASSLQQSGNTIYF
.	TRBV18	TRBJ1-3	.	15	TGTGCCAGCTCACCATCGGGGGCGCGAGGAAACACCATATATTTT	CASSPSGARGNTIYF
.	TRBV6-1	TRBJ2-3	TRBD2	14	TGTGCCAGCGTGGACGGGAGGGCCACAGATACGCAGTATTTT	CASVDGRATDTQYF
.	TRBV5-6	TRBJ1-1	.	16	TGTGCCAGCAGCTCGGATTCAGGGTTTAGGGACACTGAAGCTTTCTTT	CASSSDSGFRDTEAFF
.	TRBV7-7	TRBJ2-3	TRBD2	16	TGTGCCAGCAGCTTAAGGGCGGGGGGAAACACAGATACGCAGTATTTT	CASSLRAGGNTDTQYF
.	TRBV7-9	TRBJ2-7	.	15	TGTGCCAGCAGCTTACCTACCGGGGGGCAATACGAGCAGTACTTC	CASSLPTGGQYEQYF
.	TRBV7-9	TRBJ1-1	.	17	TGTGCCAGCAGCCTAAGTCGTAGTGGAGGGAAGGCCACTGAAGCTTTCTTT	CASSLSRSGGKATEAFF
.	TRBV9	TRBJ1-3	.	14	TGTGCCAGCAGCGACCCGAGGGAGGGGGACACCATATATTTT	CASSDPREGDTIYF
.	TRBV18	TRBJ1-3	.	15	TGTGCCAGCTCACCAACTGGGAGCTCTGGAAACACCATATATTTT	CASSPTGSSGNTIYF
.	TRBV7-2	TRBJ2-3	.	14	TGTGCCAGCAGCCGGGGAGGGGGGACAGATACGCAGTATTTT	CASSRGGGTDTQYF
.	TRBV27	TRBJ2-7	.	11	TGTGCCAGCAGGGGGCAGGACGAGCAGTACTTC	CASRGQDEQYF
.	TRBV7-2	TRBJ1-5	.	15	TGTGCCAGCACCCTCGGGGGGGCTGGTAATCAGCCCCAGCATTTT	CASTLGGAGNQPQHF